These 19 T cell receptor beta chains were all obtained from the same sample, sequenced in a study of vaccination and CD4 T cells after COVID-19. Noted time point: late sampling 161 to 241 days after vaccination in three convalescent patients. The treatment is: roughly nine-day PBMC culture with coronavirus spike peptide pools or control peptides (ViraFEST assay). Cultured CD4+ T cell DNA underwent sequencing with the Oncomine TCR Beta short-read assay. TCRdb itself ran the PCR reads through MiXCR, one entry per CDR3 protein. The sample comprises fewer than 25,000 distinct CDR3 sequences, around two fifths of which are singletons, and roughly 9.9% rests with the top ten. Their recognized antigens are unknown. Specimen: CD4+ T cells from blood, cultured in vitro, collected about 7 months after SARS-CoV-2 vaccination. All receptors derive from a human donor who had recovered from COVID-19.

This clonotype was picked up a small number of times. The chain recombines TRBV6-5 with TRBJ2-7, with D possibly TRBD1 on 6 matching bases. CDR3 length: 13 residues. CDR1 is MNHEY, CDR2 SVGAGI, per germline. Trimming removed 4 bases from V and 2 bases from J, with 9 bases in between. The CDR3 is CASSFDRPYEQYF. The CDR3 DNA follows: TGTGCCAGCAGTTTCGACAGGCCCTACGAGCAGTACTTC.

The table lists this clonotype with a few counts. The chain joins TRBV27 to TRBJ2-7; a possible D gene is TRBD2 (7 bases). Trimming took off 2 bases at V and 0 bases at J, with 14 bases between the two ends. The length of the CDR3 is 16 residues. CDR1 MNHEY and CDR2 SMNVEV come from the germline V gene (reference sequence). The CDR3: CASSLRGGLSSYEQYF. The DNA of the CDR3 is TGTGCCAGCAGTTTACGCGGGGGCCTAAGCTCCTACGAGCAGTACTTC.

The chain links TRBV4-1 to TRBJ2-1; 7 bases fit TRBD2. Germline V gene data show CDR1 as MGHRA and CDR2 as YSYEKL. CDR3 length: 14 residues. Losses at the gene ends were 4 bases for V and 7 bases for J; bases not matched to a gene: 7. CDR3 residues: CASSLIAGSNEQFF. DNA for the CDR3: TGCGCCAGCAGCCTGATAGCGGGCTCGAATGAGCAGTTCTTC.

This clonotype has just a few counts. The J gene is TRBJ2-5, the V gene TRBV7-2; 9 bases match TRBD2. J gave up 7 bases and V 0 bases, and 9 bases lay outside the gene matches. The CDR3 sequence is 16 residues long. The germline CDR1 and CDR2 sequences are SGHTA and FQGNSA. The CDR3 region has the DNA TGTGCCAGCAGCTTAGCGACGGCGGGAGGGCCTGGGACCCAGTACTTC. It translates to CASSLATAGGPGTQYF.

V is TRBV6-1 and J is TRBJ2-1; D uncertain. V was shortened by 7 bases and J by 4 bases, with 11 bases between the two germline ends. The CDR3 loop spans 13 amino acids. CDR1 and CDR2 (germline): MNHNS, SASEGT. The CDR3 region is CASILAAYNEQFF. In DNA, the CDR3 is TGTGCCAGCATTCTGGCCGCATACAATGAGCAGTTCTTC.

V and J are TRBV20-1 and TRBJ2-7, with 13 bases lining up with TRBD2. CDR1 is DFQATT, CDR2 SNEGSKA, per germline (reference sequence). This CDR3 has 13 amino acids. V was pared by 6 bases and J by 6 bases, with 5 bases of the junction left unmatched. The CDR3 sequence: CSAERTSGSEQYF. Here the CDR3 DNA reads TGCAGTGCCGAACGGACTAGCGGGAGCGAGCAGTACTTC.

The chain recombines TRBV20-1 with TRBJ2-3, with TRBD2 identical over 8 bases. This CDR3 contains 14 residues. Germline V CDR1 and CDR2: DFQATT, SNEGSKA (reference sequence). V shed 1 base, J shed 2 bases, and the junction held 2 bases outside the gene matches. The CDR3 nucleotides read TGCAGTGCTAGAGCGGGAGGGAACACAGATACGCAGTATTTT. Encoded protein: CSARAGGNTDTQYF.

The V and J genes are TRBV7-2 and TRBJ2-7, with TRBD1 matching over 9 bases. CDR1 and CDR2 from the germline V gene are SGHTA and FQGNSA. V was pared by 1 base and J by 2 bases, with 0 bases of the junction left unmatched. This CDR3 has 14 residues. CDR3 in amino acids: CASSLGTGAYEQYF. The CDR3 nucleotides are TGTGCCAGCAGCTTAGGGACAGGGGCCTACGAGCAGTACTTC.

This chain uses TRBV29-1 with TRBJ1-5, with D perhaps TRBD1 (6 bases). The CDR3 totals 15 residues. The germline CDR1 and CDR2 sequences are SQVTM and ANQGSEA. V was shortened by 7 bases and J by 4 bases, with 20 bases between the two germline ends. CDR3 DNA: TGCAGCGCCCGGATGGAGGGGACACAGAATCAGCCCCAGCATTTT. Translated: CSARMEGTQNQPQHF.

This clonotype occurred once. V is TRBV5-4 and J is TRBJ2-5; D uncertain. Deletions cut 0 bases from V and 1 base from J, with 4 bases between. Germline V gene data show CDR1 as SGHNT and CDR2 as YYREEE (reference sequence). This CDR3 has 13 residues. Here the CDR3 reads CASSLATQETQYF. CDR3 nucleotides: TGTGCCAGCAGCTTGGCCACCCAAGAGACCCAGTACTTC.

J is TRBJ2-7 and V is TRBV6-1; D possibly corresponds to TRBD2 (5 bases). CDR1 is MNHNS and CDR2 is SASEGT in the germline V gene. Trimming took 7 bases from V and 3 from J, leaving 25 bases between them. The CDR3 extends over 17 amino acids. For the CDR3, the DNA is TGTGCCAGCAAAGGAGGTGAGAGTTGGAAGCGGATCTACGAGCAGTACTTC. It encodes CASKGGESWKRIYEQYF.

In its sample, this clonotype was seen a few times. The chain employs TRBV28 and TRBJ2-7; D is unclear. In germline, CDR1 is MDHEN, CDR2 SYDVKM. Between the trimmed V and J ends, which lost 5 bases and 6 bases, there was a span of 11 bases. The CDR3 length is 12 residues. CDR3 sequence (DNA): TGTGCCAGCAGTCCCGGCGCTCGCGAGCAGTACTTC. It is translated as CASSPGAREQYF. Full variable domain (rest looked up from reference TRBV28 and TRBJ2-7): DVKVTQSSRYLVKRTGEKVFLECVQDMDHENMFWYRQDPGLGLRLIYFSYDVKMKEKGDIPEGYSVSREKKERFSLILESASTNQTSMYLCASSPGAREQYFGPGTRLTVT.

V usage is TRBV27 and J usage is TRBJ2-3; D possibly corresponds to TRBD1 (5 bases). The CDR3 runs to 14 residues. Looked up from germline, CDR1 is MNHEY and CDR2 is SMNVEV (reference sequence). V gave up 4 bases and J gave up 2 bases, with 10 bases separating them. The CDR3 reads CASSSGYYTDTQYF. The DNA for the CDR3 is TGTGCCAGCAGTTCAGGGTACTACACAGATACGCAGTATTTT.

This clonotype was counted only a few times. The J gene is TRBJ2-3, the V gene TRBV20-1, with 9 positions matching TRBD2. The germline gives CDR1 DFQATT, CDR2 SNEGSKA (reference sequence). V gave up 5 bases and J gave up 2 bases; unmatched junction bases: 8. The CDR3 sequence is 15 residues long. CDR3 residues: CSAGPTSGYTDTQYF. In DNA, the CDR3 is TGCAGTGCTGGACCTACTAGCGGGTACACAGATACGCAGTATTTT.

The V gene is TRBV28, the J gene TRBJ2-7; 8 nucleotides align to TRBD2. Germline CDR1 is MDHEN and CDR2 is SYDVKM. V trimming: 3 bases; J trimming: 0 bases; junction bases outside the gene matches: 4. This CDR3 has 15 amino acids. CDR3 sequence reads: CASSLAGGLSYEQYF. CDR3 sequence (DNA): TGTGCCAGCAGTTTGGCGGGGGGTCTCTCCTACGAGCAGTACTTC. Supplemented by reference TRBV28 and TRBJ2-7, the full variable domain reads DVKVTQSSRYLVKRTGEKVFLECVQDMDHENMFWYRQDPGLGLRLIYFSYDVKMKEKGDIPEGYSVSREKKERFSLILESASTNQTSMYLCASSLAGGLSYEQYFGPGTRLTVT.

The chain's CDR3 is CSLKTGQGAAGTEAFF. The CDR3 DNA is TGCAGCCTCAAAACGGGACAGGGGGCTGCGGGCACTGAAGCTTTCTTT. The rearrangement uses TRBV20-1 and TRBJ1-1; 12 positions agree with TRBD1. Per germline, CDR1 DFQATT and CDR2 SNEGSKA (reference sequence). There are 16 residues in the CDR3.

The chain joins TRBV5-8 to TRBJ2-5, with a tentative D call TRBD2 (6 bases). Germline V lookup: CDR1 SGHTS, CDR2 YDEGEE. V was clipped by 2 bases and J by 1 base, with 9 bases between them. The CDR3 extends over 14 amino acids. DNA for the CDR3: TGTGCCAGCAGCTTATGGGGAGGCCAAGAGACCCAGTACTTC. Amino acid sequence: CASSLWGGQETQYF.

The gene calls are TRBV20-1 and TRBJ2-7, with 7 positions matching TRBD2. CDR3 length: 13 residues. V lost 1 base to trimming and J lost 4 bases; unmatched junction nucleotides: 4. Germline CDR1 reads DFQATT; CDR2 reads SNEGSKA (reference sequence). CDR3 protein: CSARARLAYEQYF. CDR3 coding DNA: TGCAGTGCTAGAGCCAGACTAGCTTACGAGCAGTACTTC.

This chain joins TRBV20-1 and TRBJ2-1; D unclear. The CDR3 has 12 residues. Germline assignment: CDR1 DFQATT and CDR2 SNEGSKA (reference sequence). V dropped 3 bases and J dropped 3 bases, with 6 bases sitting between them. CDR3 DNA sequence: TGCAGTGCTAGGCAGGACTACAATGAGCAGTTCTTC. This translates into CSARQDYNEQFF.